These T cell receptor beta chains were read from a single sample in a study of T cell repertoires in cytomegalovirus infection. TCRdb ran MiXCR on the reads and lists one entry per CDR3 protein. The repertoire holds approximately 730,000 distinct CDR3 sequences, with roughly 36% as singletons. What these receptors recognize is not known. Sequencing was performed on cultured PBMCs, taken from culture after CMV antigen stimulation. The receptors here all came from a human donor in good health (CMV status not recorded). Some clones in this sample may be carry-over from other donors' samples. CDR3s include the opening cysteine and the closing phenylalanine or tryptophan. Fields, in order: D gene, J gene, CDR3 length, clone size, V gene, CDR3 DNA, CDR3 protein. The D gene is left open where the match is weak. Size is omitted from some rows. Given values are once, few, many or a class for expanded clones.

-	TRBJ1-1	13	-	TRBV3-1	TGTGCCAGCAGGAGGGACCGAGGGACTGAAGCTTTCTTT	CASRRDRGTEAFF
-	TRBJ2-3	16	-	TRBV2	TGTGCCAGCAGGGATCTACCGGGACGTCGGGCAGATACGCAGTATTTT	CASRDLPGRRADTQYF
-	TRBJ1-6	16	-	TRBV20-1	TGCAGTGCTAGAGACGGGATCCAGGGGTATAATTCACCCCTCCGCTTT	CSARDGIQGYNSPLRF
TRBD1	TRBJ1-5	13	-	TRBV12-3/TRBV12-4	TGTGCCAGCAGGGAACAGGGGGATCAGCCCCAGCATTTT	CASREQGDQPQHF
-	TRBJ2-5	16	-	TRBV4-1	TGCGCCAGCAGCCAAGAACGAGGAGATATAGAAGGGACCCAGTACTTC	CASSQERGDIEGTQYF
-	TRBJ1-4	14	-	TRBV25-1	TGTGCCAGCAGGCCGGGGGGGGGAAATGAAAAACTGTTTTTT	CASRPGGGNEKLFF
-	TRBJ1-3	14	-	TRBV4-3	TGCGCCAGCAGCCAAGAATACTCTGGAAACACCATATATTTT	CASSQEYSGNTIYF
-	TRBJ2-3	15	-	TRBV20-1	TGCAGTGCCCGTGGACGGGGTTTCGGCACAGATACGCAGTATTTT	CSARGRGFGTDTQYF
TRBD2	TRBJ2-1	18	-	TRBV5-4	TGTGCCAGCAGCTTGCTCCTAGCGGGGGGGAGCTCCTACAATGAGCAGTTCTTC	CASSLLLAGGSSYNEQFF
-	TRBJ2-3	15	-	TRBV29-1	TGCAGCGTAGCTGACAGGTCCGCCGGCACAGATACGCAGTATTTT	CSVADRSAGTDTQYF
TRBD2	TRBJ2-1	16	-	TRBV27	TGTGCCAGCCCACCCCCGACTAGCGGGAGAGACGATGAGCAGTTCTTC	CASPPPTSGRDDEQFF
TRBD2	TRBJ2-3	16	many	TRBV7-2	TGTGCCAGCAGCTCCCATAACGGGGGGAGCACAGATACGCAGTATTTT	CASSSHNGGSTDTQYF
-	TRBJ2-3	14	once	TRBV5-1	TGCGCCAGCAGCTTGGACCCCGGAGGCGATACGCAGTATTTT	CASSLDPGGDTQYF
-	TRBJ2-3	15	many	TRBV9	TGTGCCAGCAGCGTAGCTACCTCCGAACTAGGTACGCAGTATTTT	CASSVATSELGTQYF
-	TRBJ2-7	14	once	TRBV18	TGTGCCAGCAGACGGACGAGCGACTCCTACGAGCAGTACTTC	CASRRTSDSYEQYF
TRBD1	TRBJ1-3	17	few	TRBV4-2	TGTGCCAGCAGCCAAGATCTGCGGACAGGCTCTGGAAACACCATATATTTT	CASSQDLRTGSGNTIYF
-	TRBJ1-2	13	many	TRBV12-3/TRBV12-4	TGTGCCAGCAGACCCGGTCGCCACTATGGCTACACCTTC	CASRPGRHYGYTF
-	TRBJ2-5	12	few	TRBV11-2	TGTGCCAGCAGCCATCGCGATGAGACCCAGTACTTC	CASSHRDETQYF
TRBD1	TRBJ1-2	12	-	TRBV2	TGTGCCAGCAAAATACAGGGGCCCGGCTACACCTTC	CASKIQGPGYTF
-	TRBJ1-2	13	-	TRBV28	TGTGCCAGCAGTTTGCCGGGGGCACATGGCTACACCTTC	CASSLPGAHGYTF
-	TRBJ2-3	17	few	TRBV15	TGTGCCACCAGCAGAGATTATGTGGAAACCAGCACAGATACGCAGTATTTT	CATSRDYVETSTDTQYF
-	TRBJ1-5	16	-	TRBV7-8	TGTGCCAGCAGCTTAGCGTCAGGGGATTTTAGTCAGCCCCAGCATTTT	CASSLASGDFSQPQHF
-	TRBJ1-1	15	-	TRBV19	TGTGCCAGTAGTCTAGGGACGGTGATAAACACTGAAGCTTTCTTT	CASSLGTVINTEAFF
-	TRBJ2-1	12	-	TRBV6-1	TGTGCCAGCAGCGCCACCTTCAATGAGCAGTTCTTC	CASSATFNEQFF
TRBD1	TRBJ1-1	14	-	TRBV12-3/TRBV12-4	TGTGCCAGCAGCGAGACAGGGGGCAGAACTGAAGCTTTCTTT	CASSETGGRTEAFF
TRBD1	TRBJ1-4	14	-	TRBV18	TGTGCCAGCTCATTCCGGGACAGTAATGAAAAACTGTTTTTT	CASSFRDSNEKLFF
TRBD1	TRBJ2-1	14	few	TRBV7-2	TGTGCCAGCAGCTTGGCCAGGGGGTTGGATGAGCAGTTCTTC	CASSLARGLDEQFF
-	TRBJ2-3	16	-	TRBV6-6	TGTGCCAGCAAAGGCGGGAGAAGGGGGACCACAGATACGCAGTATTTT	CASKGGRRGTTDTQYF
-	TRBJ2-1	15	-	TRBV7-6	TGTGCCAGCAGCCCCCAACGGGCCGGCTACAATGAGCAGTTCTTC	CASSPQRAGYNEQFF
-	TRBJ2-4	12	-	TRBV20-1	TGCAGTGGGGGTCCGTCCAAAAACATTCAGTACTTC	CSGGPSKNIQYF
TRBD2	TRBJ2-2	17	-	TRBV5-1	TGCGCCAGCCGGCCTCCGGGACTAGGCACGAACACCGGGGAGCTGTTTTTT	CASRPPGLGTNTGELFF